This T cell receptor beta chain was retrieved from a study of graft-versus-host responses after intestinal transplantation. With regard to this clone: The antigen remains undetermined.

This CDR3 spans 14 amino acids. V was trimmed by 6 bases and J by 4 bases, leaving 16 bases between them. Per germline, CDR1 MNHEY and CDR2 SVGAGI. The repertoire was sequenced with immunoSEQ multiplex PCR; TCRdb's copy has only in-frame clones and lacks some. The profile covers 75,000 to 100,000 clones, with approximately 90% appearing a single time and roughly 0.17% taken by the ten largest. The sequencing used unstimulated CD4+ T cells sorted from spleen or lymph node cells, collected before intestinal transplant. This chain uses TRBV6-5 with TRBJ2-7, with a weak D call TRBD2 (6 bases). This receptor was obtained from a human donor who received an intestinal transplant. The CDR3: CASRKTVGGYEQYF. In nucleotides, the CDR3 is TGTGCCAGCAGGAAGACGGTCGGAGGGTACGAGCAGTACTTC.